This TCR beta chain was identified during a study of cytomegalovirus exposure and HLA in healthy donors. For the study at large: An earlier analysis identified under 130 million unique TCR beta sequences in approximately 190 million T cells.

Whole-study findings and limits: Follow-up analysis seemed to connect common viral pathogens with several of the most significant clusters identified. Equally common other TCR beta chains were less clonally expanded than HLA-associated ones, a later analysis found. Earlier findings revealed that most TCR beta V segments proved productive either about 87% or about 30% of the time.

Vbeta (60) and Jbeta (13) primers were used in the PCR. The method was immunoSEQ multiplex PCR; TCRdb's version includes in-frame clones alone and lacks a portion of them. This repertoire shows under 150,000 clones, roughly three quarters found once; its top ten account for approximately 1.7%. In regard to this clone: Its target is unknown.

What was sequenced was PBMCs. This TCR was sampled from a woman aged 40 to 50 in good health and CMV-seronegative.

The CDR3 loop reads CASSLGWGRPTNEKLFF. The CDR3 nucleotides are TGTGCCAGCAGCTTAGGATGGGGCAGACCAACTAATGAAAAACTGTTTTTT. The chain is built from TRBV11-2 and TRBJ1-4; perhaps TRBD1 as D (5 bases). The CDR3 has 17 residues. Germline CDR1 SGHAT, CDR2 FQNNGV. The ends were cut back, 1 base at V and 0 bases at J, with 12 bases in the middle.